This TCR beta chain emerged from a study of CD8 T cells in Susac syndrome. Sequencing of TCR beta was carried out in blood CD8+ and CD4+ T cells. Patients with Susac syndrome showed fulfilment of recently defined diagnostic criteria for definite or probable disease. CDR1 MDHEN and CDR2 SYDVKM come from the germline V gene. V shed 7 bases, J shed 7 bases, and the junction held 16 bases outside the gene matches. CDR3 size: 17 residues. Random-hexamer reverse transcription was applied to about 0.45 to 1 ug RNA. TCRdb independently ran MiXCR on the immunoSEQ multiplex PCR reads; one entry per CDR3 protein. This table has over 150,000 distinct CDR3 sequences, 85% to 95% appearing once.

Sequencing was carried out using CD4+ T cells from PBMCs. V is TRBV28 and J is TRBJ2-1; 10 bases map to TRBD2. The receptor comes from a human donor with Susac syndrome. The DNA of the CDR3 is TGTGCCAGCACTCAGTTGGCTAGCGGGAGAGGGCGGAATGAGCAGTTCTTC. This gives the protein CASTQLASGRGRNEQFF.